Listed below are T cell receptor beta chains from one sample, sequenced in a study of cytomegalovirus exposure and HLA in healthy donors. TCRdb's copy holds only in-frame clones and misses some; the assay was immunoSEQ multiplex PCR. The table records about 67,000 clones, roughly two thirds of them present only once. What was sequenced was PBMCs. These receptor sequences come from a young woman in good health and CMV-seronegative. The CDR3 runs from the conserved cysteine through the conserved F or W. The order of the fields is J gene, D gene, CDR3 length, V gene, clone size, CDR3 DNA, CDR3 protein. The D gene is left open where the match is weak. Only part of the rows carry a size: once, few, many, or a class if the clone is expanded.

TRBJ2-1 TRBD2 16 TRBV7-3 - TGTGCCAGCAGCTTAGGGGATAGCGGGGGGGCCAGGGAGCAGTTCTTC CASSLGDSGGAREQFF
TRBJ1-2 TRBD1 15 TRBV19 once TGTGCCAGTAGTTGGAAGGGGGCCACTAACTATGGCTACACCTTC CASSWKGATNYGYTF
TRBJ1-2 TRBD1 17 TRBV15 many TGTGCCACCAGCAGATCACCGACAGGGGGCGTAGACTATGGCTACACCTTC CATSRSPTGGVDYGYTF
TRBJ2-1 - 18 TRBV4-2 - TGTGCCAGCAGCCAAGATCTGTATATCGACAGCCCCTACAATGAGCAGTTCTTC CASSQDLYIDSPYNEQFF
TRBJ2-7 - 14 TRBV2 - TGTGCCAGCAGCGATAGCCGGGGGGCCCACGAGCAGTACTTC CASSDSRGAHEQYF
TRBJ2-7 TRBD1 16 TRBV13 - TGTGCCAGCAGCCTCTGGGGACAGGGCGTTACTTACGAGCAGTACTTC CASSLWGQGVTYEQYF
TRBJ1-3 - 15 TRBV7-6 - TGTGCCAGCAGCTTATACCGTACTCCTGGAAACACCATATATTTT CASSLYRTPGNTIYF
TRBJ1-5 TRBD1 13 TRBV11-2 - TGTGCCAGCAGCGAAGACAGGGTTCAGCCCCAGCATTTT CASSEDRVQPQHF
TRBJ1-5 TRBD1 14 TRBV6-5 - TGTGCCAGCAGAGATACAGGGGGTAGTCAGCCCCAGCATTTT CASRDTGGSQPQHF
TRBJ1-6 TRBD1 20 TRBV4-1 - TGCGCCAGCAGCCCAAGCCCCCCTTCCTGGGGACAGGTCTATAATTCACCCCTCCACTTT CASSPSPPSWGQVYNSPLHF
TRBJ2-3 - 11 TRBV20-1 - TGCAGTGGTAGTAGAACAGATACGCAGTATTTT CSGSRTDTQYF
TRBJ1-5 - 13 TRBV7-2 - TGTGCCAGCAGCCCAGACAACAATCAGCCCCAGCATTTT CASSPDNNQPQHF
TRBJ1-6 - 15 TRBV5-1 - TGTGCCAGCAGCTCCCGGGGGGCGCATAATTCACCCCTCCACTTT CASSSRGAHNSPLHF
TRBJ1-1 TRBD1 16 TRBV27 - TGTGCCAGCAGTCCCCTTCTCGGACAGGGGGTCGCTGAAGCTTTCTTT CASSPLLGQGVAEAFF
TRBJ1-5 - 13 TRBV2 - TGTGCCAGCAGTGGGGGGGTCAAACAGCCCCAGCATTTT CASSGGVKQPQHF
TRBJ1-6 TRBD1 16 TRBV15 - TGTGCCACCAGCAGAGATTATCCCACAGGGGGTTCACCCCTCCACTTT CATSRDYPTGGSPLHF
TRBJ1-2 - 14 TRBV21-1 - TGTGCCAGCAGCAAAGACAGGGAAGTGGTTGGCTACACCTTC CASSKDREVVGYTF
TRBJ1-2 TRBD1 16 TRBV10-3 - TGTGCCATCAGTCCTAGGGACAGGCCGGGGAACTATGGCTACACCTTC CAISPRDRPGNYGYTF
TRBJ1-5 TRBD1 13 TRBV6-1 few TGTGCCACCAGAGACAGGGGCAATCAGCCCCAGCATTTT CATRDRGNQPQHF
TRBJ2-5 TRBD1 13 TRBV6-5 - TGTGCCAGCGCGGGGACAGGGGAAGAGACCCAGTACTTC CASAGTGEETQYF
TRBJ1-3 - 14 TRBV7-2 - TGTGCCAGCAGCTTTTGGGGCGCTGGAAACACCATATATTTT CASSFWGAGNTIYF
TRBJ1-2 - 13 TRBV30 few TGTGCCTGGAGTGTAGGGGTTTCCTATGGCTACACCTTC CAWSVGVSYGYTF
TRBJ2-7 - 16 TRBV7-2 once TGTGCCAGCAGCTTAGTGGGGGCAGGGAACACCTACGAGCAGTACTTC CASSLVGAGNTYEQYF
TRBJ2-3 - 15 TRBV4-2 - TGTGCCAGCAGCCAAGTATCGGGGTTTCCAGATACGCAGTATTTT CASSQVSGFPDTQYF